This TCR beta chain was sequenced during a study of cytomegalovirus exposure and HLA in healthy donors. The length of the CDR3 is 12 residues. Germline V gene sequence: CDR1 LNHDA, CDR2 SQIVND (reference sequence). Trimming took off 3 bases at V and 1 base at J, with 3 bases between the two ends. For this clone: This sample also contains other DNA sequences that code for the same CDR3.

PCR used 60 Vbeta primers and 13 Jbeta primers. Some clones are missing from TCRdb's copy, which holds only in-frame ones; the method was immunoSEQ multiplex PCR. The data hold about 190,000 clones, with around 86% observed a single time. The TCR comes from a young woman in good health and CMV-seronegative. Sequencing input: PBMCs. The chain is built from TRBV19 and TRBJ1-1, with D unclear. The CDR3 coding sequence is TGTGCCAGTAGTATCAGGAACACTGAAGCTTTCTTT. It is translated as CASSIRNTEAFF. Complete variable domain (other parts from reference TRBV19 and TRBJ1-1): DGGITQSPKYLFRKEGQNVTLSCEQNLNHDAMYWYRQDPGQGLRLIYYSQIVNDFQKGDIAEGYSVSREKKESFPLTVTSAQKNPTAFYLCASSIRNTEAFFGQGTRLTVV.